The 9 T cell receptor beta chains reported below all come from one sample, sequenced in a study of a mutant IDH1 vaccine in newly diagnosed glioma. Antigens for these TCRs are unknown. Described time point: week 47, end of study. Each dose of the vaccine consisted of 300 ug of mutant IDH1 20-mer peptide, with topical imiquimod. Profiled with immunoSEQ multiplex PCR; TCRdb holds only in-frame clones, not every one. The sample has tens of thousands of clones, approximately 84% seen once. Sequenced material: PBMCs, taken from a glioma patient whose treatment included an IDH1 peptide vaccine. These receptors originate from a woman aged 25 to 39 with glioma. Some clones in this sample may be carry-over from other donors' samples.

This chain connects TRBV19 to TRBJ1-3; D not resolved. The CDR3 extends over 14 amino acids. V was shortened by 7 bases and J by 0 bases, with 10 bases between the two germline ends. Germline loops: CDR1 LNHDA, CDR2 SQIVND (reference sequence). For the CDR3, the DNA is TGTGCCAGTATCACTAGCATCTCTGGAAACACCATATATTTT. It is translated as CASITSISGNTIYF.

Comments on this clone: The same CDR3 arises from other DNA sequences in this sample as well. The V and J genes are TRBV27 and TRBJ1-4; 7 nucleotides align to TRBD1. Unmatched junction bases numbered 5, after V lost 5 bases and J lost 8 bases. The CDR3 consists of 13 residues. Germline lookup yields CDR1 MNHEY and CDR2 SMNVEV (reference sequence). DNA for the CDR3: TGTGCCAGCAGTCGACAGGGAGAGGAAAAACTGTTTTTT. Protein product: CASSRQGEEKLFF.

This chain connects TRBV7-9 to TRBJ1-1; D remains ambiguous. The CDR3 length is 15 residues. With 8 bases removed from V and 1 base from J, the gap between germline ends came to 17 bases. In germline, CDR1 is SEHNR, CDR2 FQNEAQ (reference sequence). CDR3 in amino acids: CASLTGQLRNTEAFF. The CDR3, as DNA: TGTGCCAGCCTAACGGGCCAACTAAGGAACACTGAAGCTTTCTTT.

The rearrangement links TRBV5-4 to TRBJ1-2; D remains ambiguous. V gave up 6 bases and J gave up 1 base, with 13 bases separating them. The CDR3 is made up of 14 amino acids. CDR1 SGHNT and CDR2 YYREEE come from the germline V gene (reference sequence). The CDR3 reads CASTLGSNNYGYTF. The CDR3 DNA sequence: TGTGCCAGCACCCTAGGGAGTAATAACTATGGCTACACCTTC.

This chain connects TRBV9 to TRBJ2-1; 14 nucleotides agree with TRBD2. V was clipped by 0 bases and J by 4 bases; unmatched bases: 9. This CDR3 has 19 amino acids. Germline values: CDR1 SGDLS, CDR2 YYNGEE. This chain's CDR3 is CASSVAPTSGRARYNEQFF. The CDR3, as DNA: TGTGCCAGCAGCGTAGCTCCGACTAGCGGGAGGGCCAGGTACAATGAGCAGTTCTTC.

This clone is categorized as medium-sized. The gene calls are TRBV6-6 and TRBJ1-1; D unclear. The CDR3 is made up of 14 amino acids. Germline V gives CDR1 MNHNY, CDR2 SVGAGI (reference sequence). The V and J ends lost 7 bases and 2 bases respectively, with 14 bases between them. CDR3 in amino acids: CASTRRKENTEAFF. The CDR3 bases are TGTGCCAGCACTAGACGGAAGGAAAACACTGAAGCTTTCTTT.

This sequence joins TRBV2 and TRBJ1-5, with D unclear. V was trimmed by 6 bases and J by 4 bases, leaving 4 bases between them. Germline V CDR1 and CDR2: SNHLY, FYNNEI. The length of the CDR3 is 11 residues. CDR3 DNA sequence: TGTGCCAGCAGCCTGAATCAGCCCCAGCATTTT. The encoded protein is CASSLNQPQHF.

The chain couples TRBV5-1 to TRBJ2-7, with 10 bases identical to TRBD2. The CDR3 consists of 15 residues. Germline V gene data show CDR1 as SGHRS and CDR2 as YFSETQ. J gave up 0 bases and V 0 bases, and 0 bases lay outside the gene matches. CDR3 in DNA: TGCGCCAGCAGCTTGGGACTAGCGGGCTCCTACGAGCAGTACTTC. Translated, it gives CASSLGLAGSYEQYF.

The rearrangement uses TRBV5-4 and TRBJ2-7; the match to TRBD2 covers 10 bases. This CDR3 contains 15 residues. Trimming at V came to 0 bases and at J to 2 bases, leaving 2 bases not matched to a gene. Germline assignment: CDR1 SGHNT and CDR2 YYREEE (reference sequence). CDR3 region: CASSLVSGGTYEQYF. Here the CDR3 DNA reads TGTGCCAGCAGCTTGGTTAGCGGGGGGACCTACGAGCAGTACTTC.